Only a few counts were recorded for the clone carrying this T cell receptor beta chain. Antigen unknown. At the time of sampling, donors were nominally healthy, though unrecorded immune exposures were likely. This sample was included in a study of cytomegalovirus exposure and HLA in healthy donors. Study-wide results and limits: It was reported in a later analysis that an Asian-associated ancestry cluster showed fewer N-insertions than the approximately 690-donor mean. It was shown in a later analysis that HLA-associated TCR beta chains were more clonally expanded than other, equally common chains. Most of the TCR beta V segments (in an earlier analysis) were productive either about 90% or about 30% of the time.

The CDR3 contains 17 residues. Germline loops: CDR1 SEHNR, CDR2 FQNEAQ (reference sequence). The trim removed 5 bases at V and 2 bases at J, leaving 5 bases unmatched. The primer mix had 60 Vbeta and 13 Jbeta primers. Profiling relied on immunoSEQ multiplex PCR, and the TCRdb table lists in-frame clones only, not all of them. The sample carries roughly 160,000 clones, approximately 82% recorded once. This TCR was sampled from a male donor in good health and CMV-seropositive. The chain recombines TRBV7-9 with TRBJ2-5, with 16 bases aligning to TRBD2. Source material: PBMCs. The CDR3 sequence: CASSIGTSGGGQETQYF. The CDR3 bases are TGTGCCAGCAGCATCGGGACTAGCGGGGGGGGACAAGAGACCCAGTACTTC.